Shown below are 10 T cell receptor beta chains from a single sample sequenced in a study of cytomegalovirus exposure and HLA in healthy donors. This PCR relied on a set of 60 Vbeta primers and 13 Jbeta primers. Assay used: immunoSEQ multiplex PCR; TCRdb lists only in-frame clones, some missing. The sample includes about 170,000 clones, 73% of them seen just once. Source material: PBMCs. The receptor set was obtained from a woman aged 18-29 years in good health and CMV-seropositive.

J is TRBJ2-3 and V is TRBV7-2; D call uncertain. The CDR3 is 12 residues long. Trimming removed 4 bases from V and 6 bases from J, with 8 bases in between. Per the germline V gene, CDR1 is SGHTA and CDR2 is FQGNSA. The CDR3 reads CASSSNSDTQYF. CDR3 bases: TGTGCCAGCAGCTCTAATTCTGATACGCAGTATTTT. The full variable domain, completed using reference TRBV7-2 and TRBJ2-3, is GAGVSQSPSNKVTEKGKDVELRCDPISGHTALYWYRQSLGQGLEFLIYFQGNSAPDKSGLPSDRFSAERTGGSVSTLTIQRTQQEDSAVYLCASSSNSDTQYFGPGTRLTVL.

The chain recombines TRBV29-1 with TRBJ1-2; 9 bases match TRBD1. CDR1 and CDR2 from the germline V gene are SQVTM and ANQGSEA. J lost 8 bases, V lost 5 bases, and 12 bases had no gene match. The CDR3 is 14 amino acids. The chain's CDR3 is CSVSLPQGAGGYTF. CDR3 nucleotide sequence: TGCAGCGTTTCACTACCACAGGGGGCTGGCGGCTACACCTTC.

This clone showed up just once. The genes are TRBV27 and TRBJ2-3, with D uncertain. This CDR3 has 14 amino acids. Germline-derived CDR1 and CDR2 are MNHEY and SMNVEV (reference sequence). V was trimmed by 2 bases and J by 0 bases, leaving 6 bases between them. This chain's CDR3 is CASSLQESTDTQYF. The CDR3 region has the DNA TGTGCCAGCAGTTTACAGGAAAGCACAGATACGCAGTATTTT.

V and J are TRBV18 and TRBJ2-5, with 11 bases lining up with TRBD2. V shed 6 bases and J 5 bases; nucleotides not matched to a gene: 5. The CDR3 extends over 14 amino acids. The germline V gene has CDR1 KGHSH and CDR2 LQKENI. Here the CDR3 reads CASSSGGAQETQYF. The CDR3 nucleotides read TGTGCCAGCTCTAGCGGGGGGGCCCAGGAGACCCAGTACTTC.

This CDR3 reads CASSVLGVSNQPQHF. The CDR3 DNA reads as TGTGCCAGCAGCGTACTCGGGGTGAGCAATCAGCCCCAGCATTTT. This rearrangement joins TRBV5-6 to TRBJ1-5; no reliable D call. This CDR3 contains 15 residues. CDR1 and CDR2 (germline): SGHDT, YYEEEE. Trimming shortened V by 4 bases and J by 1 base, and 12 bases separated the two germline ends.

The rearrangement uses TRBV7-8 and TRBJ2-6; TRBD1 aligns across 8 bases. Germline V gives CDR1 SGHVS, CDR2 FQNEAQ. V lost 5 bases to trimming and J lost 0 bases; unmatched junction nucleotides: 6. The CDR3 is 17 residues long. In DNA, the CDR3 is TGTGCCAGCAGCCCCGGGACAGGACCCTCTGGGGCCAACGTCCTGACTTTC. Protein product: CASSPGTGPSGANVLTF.

For this clone: A junction boundary mismatches the germline segment, possibly from a read error. This chain joins TRBV7-7 and TRBJ1-4; D unresolved. CDR1 and CDR2 (germline): SSHAT, FNYEAQ (reference sequence). There are 16 residues in the CDR3. CDR3: CASSLVILEEDEKLFF. CDR3 coding DNA: TGTGCTAGCAGCTTAGTAATCTTGGAGGAGGATGAAAAACTGTTTTTT.

The chain joins TRBV19 to TRBJ2-7; D is possibly TRBD1 (6 bases). V lost 3 bases to trimming and J lost 6 bases, with 12 bases between them. CDR3 length: 13 amino acids. Germline V lookup: CDR1 LNHDA, CDR2 SQIVND (reference sequence). CDR3 DNA sequence: TGTGCCAGTAGTATTGTCAGGGGTAGCGAGCAGTACTTC. Translated, it gives CASSIVRGSEQYF.

This clone was recorded many times. The chain recombines TRBV6-1 with TRBJ1-3, with TRBD1 matching over 7 bases. Germline CDR1 and CDR2: MNHNS and SASEGT. The length of the CDR3 is 16 residues. V gave up 4 bases and J gave up 1 base; unmatched junction bases: 7. The CDR3 protein is CASSAVMTGSGNTIYF. The CDR3 DNA sequence: TGTGCCAGCAGTGCGGTAATGACAGGGTCTGGAAACACCATATATTTT.

This clone was counted between two and nine times. The genes are TRBV5-6 and TRBJ1-2; TRBD1 agrees at 10 bases. Germline V CDR1 and CDR2: SGHDT, YYEEEE. The V and J ends lost 3 bases and 5 bases, in that order; junction bases with no gene match: 4. CDR3 length: 14 amino acids. The CDR3 loop is CASSSRTGGYGYTF. In DNA, the CDR3 is TGTGCCAGCAGCTCCCGGACAGGGGGATATGGCTACACCTTC.